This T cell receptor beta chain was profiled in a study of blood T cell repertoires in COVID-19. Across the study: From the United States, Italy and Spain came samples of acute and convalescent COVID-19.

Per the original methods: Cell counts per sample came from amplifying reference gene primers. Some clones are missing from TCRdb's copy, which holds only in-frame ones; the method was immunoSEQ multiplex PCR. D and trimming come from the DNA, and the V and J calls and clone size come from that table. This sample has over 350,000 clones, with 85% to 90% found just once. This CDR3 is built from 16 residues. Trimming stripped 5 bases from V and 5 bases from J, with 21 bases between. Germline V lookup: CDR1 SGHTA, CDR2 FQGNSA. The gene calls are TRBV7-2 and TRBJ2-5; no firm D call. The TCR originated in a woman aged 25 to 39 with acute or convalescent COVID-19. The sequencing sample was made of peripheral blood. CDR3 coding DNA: TGTGCCAGCAGCCTCACTCTAGGCCTCTCCCCGGAGACCCAGTACTTC. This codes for CASSLTLGLSPETQYF.